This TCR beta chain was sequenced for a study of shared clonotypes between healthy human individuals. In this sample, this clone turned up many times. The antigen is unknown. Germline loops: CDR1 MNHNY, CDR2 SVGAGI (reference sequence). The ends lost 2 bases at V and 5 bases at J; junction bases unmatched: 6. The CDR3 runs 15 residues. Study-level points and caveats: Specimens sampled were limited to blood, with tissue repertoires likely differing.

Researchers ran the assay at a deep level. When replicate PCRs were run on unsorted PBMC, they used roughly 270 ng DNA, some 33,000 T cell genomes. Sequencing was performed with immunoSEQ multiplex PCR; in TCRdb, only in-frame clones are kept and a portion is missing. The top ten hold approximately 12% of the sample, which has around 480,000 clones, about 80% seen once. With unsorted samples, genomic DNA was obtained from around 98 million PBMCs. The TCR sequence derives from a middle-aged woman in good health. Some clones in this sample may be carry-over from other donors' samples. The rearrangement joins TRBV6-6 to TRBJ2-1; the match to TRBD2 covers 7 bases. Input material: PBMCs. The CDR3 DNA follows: TGTGCCAGCAGTTACACCTCTAGCGGAAACAATGAGCAGTTCTTC. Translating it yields CASSYTSSGNNEQFF.